This T cell receptor (beta chain) emerged from a study of cytomegalovirus exposure and HLA in healthy donors. Study-level points and caveats: One later analysis reportedly identified an Asian-associated ancestry cluster that showed fewer N-insertions than the approximately 710-donor mean. Most TCR sequences were seen very rarely across donors, but some public TCRs occurred in many.

Vbeta (60) and Jbeta (13) primers were used in the PCR. Methods used by the authors: It was a later analysis that counted 83 million or so unique TCR beta chains, of which 9.5 million to 14 million were shared. TCRdb's table, derived via immunoSEQ multiplex PCR, lists solely in-frame clones and lacks some. V, J and clone size are those of that table, while D and trimming were read from the DNA. This repertoire shows approximately 180,000 clones, 84% found once; its top ten account for 4.8%. J was trimmed by 4 bases and V by 3 bases; bases with no gene match: 3. Germline CDR1 KGHSH, CDR2 LQKENI. CDR3 length: 16 residues. As for this clone: The antigen is unknown.

This TCR came from a girl aged 5-17 years in good health and CMV-seropositive. The chain couples TRBV18 to TRBJ1-4; 12 bases fit TRBD1. The sequencing input was PBMCs. The DNA for the CDR3 is TGTGCCAGCTCACCCGGGACAGGGGGCATTAATGAAAAACTGTTTTTT. Residues: CASSPGTGGINEKLFF.